These 9 T cell receptor beta chains share one sample of origin, sequenced in a study of cytotoxic CD8 clonotypes in ibrutinib-treated CLL. Here immunoSEQ multiplex PCR was the method, and the copy in TCRdb shows in-frame clones only, minus some. Here the sample spans about 130,000 clones, roughly three quarters being singletons. The sample consisted of PBMCs, taken after 12 months of ibrutinib treatment. These receptors were taken from a human donor with chronic lymphocytic leukemia.

V and J are TRBV18 and TRBJ2-3; 10 bases match TRBD1. CDR3 length equals 16 residues. The junction had 7 bases not matched to a gene; V was cut back by 3 bases and J by 4 bases. Germline V gene data show CDR1 as KGHSH and CDR2 as LQKENI. The CDR3 loop reads CASSPSAGQGPDTQYF. The CDR3 coding sequence is TGTGCCAGCTCACCGAGCGCGGGACAGGGGCCAGATACGCAGTATTTT.

The chain has TRBV10-2 and TRBJ1-5, with D possibly TRBD1 on 6 matching bases. In germline, CDR1 is WSHSY, CDR2 SAAADI. The CDR3 covers 15 residues. V lost 6 bases to trimming and J lost 6 bases, with 18 bases between them. CDR3 nucleotides: TGCGCCAGCAGAGAAGGAGGGGGTTGGGCTCAGCCCCAGCATTTT. Its translation: CASREGGGWAQPQHF.

The CDR3 spells CASSLSGGASYNEQFF. For the CDR3, the DNA is TGCGCCAGCAGCTTATCGGGCGGGGCCTCCTACAATGAGCAGTTCTTC. The chain carries TRBV5-1 and TRBJ2-1; TRBD2 might be the D (6 bases). There are 16 residues in the CDR3. V lost 2 bases, J lost 0 bases, and 12 bases lay in between. The germline CDR1 and CDR2 sequences are SGHRS and YFSETQ.

V usage is TRBV28 and J usage is TRBJ2-3; D is undetermined. Deletions cut 5 bases from V and 3 bases from J, with 15 bases between. The germline V gene encodes CDR1 MDHEN and CDR2 SYDVKM. There are 15 residues in the CDR3. This CDR3 is CASSIIGRVTDTQYF. CDR3 in DNA: TGTGCCAGCAGTATCATCGGACGGGTAACAGATACGCAGTATTTT.

This chain links TRBV7-2 with TRBJ1-1; tentative D call: TRBD1 (5 bases). The ends were cut back, 1 base at V and 12 bases at J, with 18 bases in the middle. CDR1 is SGHTA and CDR2 is FQGNSA in the germline V gene. This CDR3 comprises 14 residues. DNA for the CDR3: TGTGCCAGCAGCTTAGTCCGGGCGGGGGACGGGCCTTTCTTT. As protein: CASSLVRAGDGPFF. Looking up the rest from reference TRBV7-2 and TRBJ1-1 gives the full variable domain: GAGVSQSPSNKVTEKGKDVELRCDPISGHTALYWYRQSLGQGLEFLIYFQGNSAPDKSGLPSDRFSAERTGGSVSTLTIQRTQQEDSAVYLCASSLVRAGDGPFFGQGTRLTVV.

The V and J genes are TRBV5-6 and TRBJ2-3; the match to TRBD2 covers 11 bases. Germline CDR1 and CDR2: SGHDT and YYEEEE. The CDR3 totals 15 residues. With 5 bases clipped from V and 5 bases from J, the junction kept 7 bases outside the gene matches. As DNA, the CDR3 is TGTGCCAGCAGTACTAGCGGGAGATCGAGAGATACGCAGTATTTT. Its protein is CASSTSGRSRDTQYF.

The chain employs TRBV4-1 and TRBJ2-7; 9 bases are a match to TRBD2. Trimming at V came to 1 base and at J to 2 bases, leaving 9 bases not matched to a gene. This CDR3 is built from 17 residues. The germline CDR1 and CDR2 sequences are MGHRA and YSYEKL. The CDR3 bases are TGCGCCAGCAGCCAAGGGGGAGCTAGCGGGAAGACCTACGAGCAGTACTTC. It specifies CASSQGGASGKTYEQYF.

A word on this clone: Other DNA sequences from this sample encode an identical CDR3 as well. The rearrangement uses TRBV5-6 and TRBJ2-7, with TRBD2 as a possible D gene (5 bases). This CDR3 has 13 amino acids. The V end was cut by 2 bases, the J end by 2 bases, with 8 bases between. In germline, CDR1 is SGHDT, CDR2 YYEEEE. The DNA for the CDR3 is TGTGCCAGCAGCTTAGGAGGAACCTACGAGCAGTACTTC. The encoded protein is CASSLGGTYEQYF.

The rearrangement joins TRBV4-2 to TRBJ1-5, with 8 bases lining up with TRBD1. The germline V gene has CDR1 LGHNA and CDR2 YNFKEQ. This CDR3 is 16 amino acids long. V was clipped by 2 bases and J by 4 bases; unmatched bases: 7. In nucleotides, the CDR3 is TGTGCCAGCAGCCAAATCGCCGGACAGGGAAATCAGCCCCAGCATTTT. Translating it yields CASSQIAGQGNQPQHF.